This TCR beta chain was sequenced for a study of control samples from healthy donors and cancer patients. Profiled with immunoSEQ multiplex PCR; TCRdb holds only in-frame clones, not every one. The sample records 200,000 to 250,000 clones, roughly 94% being singletons. The CDR3 extends over 13 amino acids. Germline lookup yields CDR1 MNHNY and CDR2 SVGAGI (reference sequence). V dropped 9 bases and J dropped 1 base, with 12 bases sitting between them. The sequenced sample consisted of blood. The chain employs TRBV6-6 and TRBJ1-1; possibly TRBD1 for D (5 bases). The clonotype comes from a man aged 45 to 65 in good health. CDR3 in DNA: TGTGCCAGTAGGGGACTGCAGAACACTGAAGCTTTCTTT. Translating it yields CASRGLQNTEAFF.